What follows are 9 T cell receptor beta chains derived from one specimen sequenced in a study of PD-L1 blockade in urothelial cancer. Measured with immunoSEQ multiplex PCR; TCRdb has only the in-frame clones, and not every one. Among under 20,000 clones listed, about four fifths were seen once. Documented time point: peripheral blood 6 weeks after treatment start. The sequencing used PBMCs, collected around atezolizumab (anti-PD-L1) treatment. The receptors come from a man in his forties or fifties with urothelial cancer.

On this clone itself: The junction shows a germline mismatch at one end, possibly a read error. V usage is TRBV10-1 and J usage is TRBJ2-3; D not certain. CDR3 length equals 14 residues. Per germline, CDR1 WNHNN and CDR2 SYGVQD (reference sequence). The CDR3 DNA follows: TGCGCCAGCAGTAAGTCGTCAGGCACAGATACGCAGTATTTT. Its translation is CASSKSSGTDTQYF.

The chain joins TRBV10-3 to TRBJ2-7, with 10 bases matching TRBD2. Trimming took 8 bases from V and 3 from J; bases not matched to a gene: 16. The germline V gene has CDR1 ENHRY and CDR2 SYGVKD. The CDR3 extends over 17 amino acids. As DNA, the CDR3 is TGTGCCATCTCCGCCGGAGCCAGCGGGGGGGCCAGCTACGAGCAGTACGTC. Its protein product is CAISAGASGGASYEQYV.

The chain joins TRBV27 to TRBJ1-2; maybe TRBD1 (5 bases). The V gene lost 2 bases and the J gene lost 3 bases, with 19 bases spanning the gap. Germline V gene data show CDR1 as MNHEY and CDR2 as SMNVEV (reference sequence). This CDR3 comprises 17 residues. The CDR3 DNA reads as TGTGCCAGCAGTTTACGGATATCCGGACGGGGGGACTATGGCTACACCTTC. It translates to CASSLRISGRGDYGYTF.

V usage is TRBV29-1 and J usage is TRBJ1-2, with D unresolved. Germline V CDR1 and CDR2: SQVTM, ANQGSEA. CDR3 length equals 14 residues. The germline V and J ends were trimmed by 3 bases and 0 bases, with 11 bases remaining between them. The CDR3 here is CSVESWESNYGYTF. CDR3 coding DNA: TGCAGCGTTGAGTCCTGGGAGTCTAACTATGGCTACACCTTC.

The chain is built from TRBV5-1 and TRBJ2-6; D is unresolved. Germline CDR1 SGHRS, CDR2 YFSETQ. CDR3 length: 15 amino acids. Trimming removed 0 bases at V and 2 bases at J, with 6 bases between. The CDR3: CASSLGSTGANVLTF. CDR3 nucleotides: TGCGCCAGCAGCTTGGGTAGTACTGGGGCCAACGTCCTGACTTTC.

This chain uses TRBV9 with TRBJ2-3, with D maybe TRBD2 (5 bases). CDR1 and CDR2 (germline): SGDLS, YYNGEE. With 0 bases removed from V and 2 bases from J, the gap between germline ends came to 10 bases. The CDR3 length is 15 residues. CDR3 sequence (DNA): TGTGCCAGCAGCGTAGAGGCGGGCCACACAGATACGCAGTATTTT. Translation: CASSVEAGHTDTQYF.

J is TRBJ1-2 and V is TRBV5-4; D may be TRBD1 (6 bases). The CDR3 has 13 residues. With 5 bases removed from V and 6 bases from J, the gap between germline ends came to 14 bases. Germline V lookup: CDR1 SGHNT, CDR2 YYREEE (reference sequence). CDR3 DNA: TGTGCCAGCAGTCGGGACATCACCAATGGCTACACCTTC. This translates into CASSRDITNGYTF.

A single count supports this clone. The gene calls are TRBV7-6 and TRBJ1-1, with unresolved D. Germline V lookup: CDR1 SGHVS, CDR2 FNYEAQ. The CDR3 spans 13 residues. The V end was cut by 5 bases, the J end by 1 base, with 8 bases between. CDR3 in DNA: TGTGCCAGCAGCCTTTTCCCGAACACTGAAGCTTTCTTT. It encodes CASSLFPNTEAFF.

This chain links TRBV29-1 with TRBJ1-1, with a tentative D call TRBD1 (6 bases). Germline V gene data show CDR1 as SQVTM and CDR2 as ANQGSEA. This CDR3 is 14 amino acids long. Trimming took 6 bases from V and 0 from J, leaving 14 bases between them. The CDR3 DNA reads TGCAGCGTCGCGCGTGGGGGCATGAACACTGAAGCTTTCTTT. Encoded protein: CSVARGGMNTEAFF.